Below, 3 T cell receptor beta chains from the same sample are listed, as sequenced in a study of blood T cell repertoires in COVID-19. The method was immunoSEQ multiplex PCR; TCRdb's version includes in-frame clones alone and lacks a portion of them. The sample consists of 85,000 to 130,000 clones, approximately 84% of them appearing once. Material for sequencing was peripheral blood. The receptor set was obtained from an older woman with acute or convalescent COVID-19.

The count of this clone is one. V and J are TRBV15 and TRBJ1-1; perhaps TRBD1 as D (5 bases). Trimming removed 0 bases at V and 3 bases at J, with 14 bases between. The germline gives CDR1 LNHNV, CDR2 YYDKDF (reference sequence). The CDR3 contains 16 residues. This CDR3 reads CATSRDKTAADTEAFF. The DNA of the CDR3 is TGTGCCACCAGCAGAGATAAGACAGCCGCGGACACTGAAGCTTTCTTT. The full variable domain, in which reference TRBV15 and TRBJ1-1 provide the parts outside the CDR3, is DAMVIQNPRYQVTQFGKPVTLSCSQTLNHNVMYWYQQKSSQAPKLLFHYYDKDFNNEADTPDNFQSRRPNTSFCFLDIRSPGLGDTAMYLCATSRDKTAADTEAFFGQGTRLTVV.

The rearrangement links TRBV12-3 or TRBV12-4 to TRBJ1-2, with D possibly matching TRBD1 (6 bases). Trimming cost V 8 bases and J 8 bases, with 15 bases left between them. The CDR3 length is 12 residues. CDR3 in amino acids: CASVSQGGGYTF. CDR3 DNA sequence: TGTGCCAGCGTCTCTCAAGGGGGAGGCTACACCTTC.

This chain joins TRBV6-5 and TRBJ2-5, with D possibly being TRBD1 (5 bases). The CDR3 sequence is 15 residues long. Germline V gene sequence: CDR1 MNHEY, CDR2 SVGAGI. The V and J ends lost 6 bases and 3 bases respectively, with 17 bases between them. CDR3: CASRRPSRGKETQYF. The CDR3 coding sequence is TGTGCCAGCAGGCGCCCGTCTAGGGGAAAAGAGACCCAGTACTTC.